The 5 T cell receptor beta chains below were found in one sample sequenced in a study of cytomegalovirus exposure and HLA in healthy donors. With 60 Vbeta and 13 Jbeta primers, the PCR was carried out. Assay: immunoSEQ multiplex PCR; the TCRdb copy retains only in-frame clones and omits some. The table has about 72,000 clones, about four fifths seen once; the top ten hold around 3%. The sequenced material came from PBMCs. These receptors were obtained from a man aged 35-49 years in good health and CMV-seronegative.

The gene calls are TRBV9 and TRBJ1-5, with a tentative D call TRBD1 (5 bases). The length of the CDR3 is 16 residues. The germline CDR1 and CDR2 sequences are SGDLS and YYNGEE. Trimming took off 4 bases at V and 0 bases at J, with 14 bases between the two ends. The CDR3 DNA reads TGTGCCAGCAGCAAAGGGACTTTAGGTAGCAATCAGCCCCAGCATTTT. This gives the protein CASSKGTLGSNQPQHF.

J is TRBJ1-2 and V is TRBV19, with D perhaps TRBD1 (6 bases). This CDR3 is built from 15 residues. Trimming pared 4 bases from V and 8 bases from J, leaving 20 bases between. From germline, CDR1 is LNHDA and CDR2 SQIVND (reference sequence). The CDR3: CASSTPQWGRRGYTF. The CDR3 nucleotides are TGTGCCAGTAGTACCCCACAATGGGGGCGACGGGGCTACACCTTC.

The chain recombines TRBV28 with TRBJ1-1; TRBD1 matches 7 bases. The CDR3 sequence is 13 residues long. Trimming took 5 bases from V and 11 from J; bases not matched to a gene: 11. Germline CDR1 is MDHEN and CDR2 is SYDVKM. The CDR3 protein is CASSAGQRSPAFF. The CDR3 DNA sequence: TGTGCCAGCAGTGCGGGACAGCGGTCCCCCGCTTTCTTT.

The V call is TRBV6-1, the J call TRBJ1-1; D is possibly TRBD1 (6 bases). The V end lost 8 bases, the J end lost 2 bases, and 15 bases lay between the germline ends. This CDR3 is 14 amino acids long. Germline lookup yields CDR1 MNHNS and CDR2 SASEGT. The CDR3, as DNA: TGTGCCAGCGACCCGAGGGGGGGAAACACTGAAGCTTTCTTT. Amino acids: CASDPRGGNTEAFF.

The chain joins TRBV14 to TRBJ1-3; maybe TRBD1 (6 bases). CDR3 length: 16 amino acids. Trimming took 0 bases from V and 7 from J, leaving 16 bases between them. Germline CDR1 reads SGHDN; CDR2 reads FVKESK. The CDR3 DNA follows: TGTGCCAGCAGCCAAGATACAGGGTCTAGCTGGAACACCATATATTTT. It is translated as CASSQDTGSSWNTIYF.